This TCR beta chain was obtained from a study of molecular identifiers for immune sequencing clone quantification (dated by TCRdb to 2016 to 2018). Regarding the study in general: For a replicate experiment, the RNA from either around 20,000 or 100,000 naive CD8 T cells was divided into five aliquots, and four of those aliquots went on to sequencing. This methods study used CD8 T cells to benchmark TCR RNA copy counting and molecular-identifier clustering-based TCR repertoire sequencing (MIDCIRS).

Its CDR3 holds 15 amino acids, cysteine through phenylalanine. Only CDR3 DNA remains: 45 bases, in frame from the first base. CDR1 is given as MDHEN and CDR2 as SYDVKM, both from the germline V gene. The library was produced with PCR. Sequencing instrument: NextSeq 500. Bulk TCR libraries were made following a previously described method, with the TCR primers given in Table S5. Purification of total RNA was performed with the Qiagen AllPrep DNA/RNA kit. Before analysis, reads from multiple sequencing runs of one library were combined. For the original study's pipeline: Reads were retained only if their TCR constant sequence matched exactly, and those retained reads were trimmed to 150 nt and grouped according to their 12-nt molecular barcodes. Within each barcode group, reads were sub-clustered at a 15% Levenshtein threshold, and quality-weighted consensus sequences were built per RNA molecule. Non-functional sequences were excluded, and lower-count sequences lying one edit away from another sequence were also excluded. Based on a fit of two negative binomial distributions, barcode sub-clusters having less than 20% of the maximum read count were discarded. TCRdb itself trimmed the public reads at Q25 with fastp, ran MiXCR and retained productive beta chains. Every CDR3 protein is listed once, alongside the most common genes and DNA of its rows. In this record, the V and J calls reflect TCRdb's handling and not the investigators' own analysis. Within this sample are fewer than 350,000 distinct CDR3 sequences, with under 25% of them counted one time only. The ten largest clones represent about 0.73% of the sample.

This clonotype was seen once. No antigen is known for it. Being one base from a much bigger clone, this may be a read error. The research as a whole found: Without barcode sub-clustering, chimeric consensus sequences inflated TCR diversity; chimeras reached as high as 47%. The naive libraries included spiked-in Jurkat TCR RNA (roughly ten copies' worth), and this Jurkat TCR RNA is not part of the donor repertoire. In CMV-specific effector cells, clones with more than 20 RNA copies accounted for over 99% of molecules, whereas in naive cells such clones accounted for under 1%. Approximately 3.3 recovered TCR RNA copies per cell were obtained by modeling, versus about 9 by digital PCR, implying a capture efficiency of about 30%. A single cell's worth of spiked-in Jurkat TCR RNA was reported detectable even among one million naive CD8 T cells. Highly expanded clone sizes could be underestimated because identical TCR molecules may share a barcode.

Libraries of naive CD8 T cells were generated from about 19,000 to 1,100,000 sorted cells, with 10%, 30% or 50% of the purified RNA used. On a BD FACSAria II, naive CD8 T cells were FACS-sorted as CD8+CD4-CCR7+CD45RA+ and collected into RLT Plus buffer. To test detection sensitivity, Jurkat RNA equal to some 11 TCR copies was added to samples of about 19,000-1,100,000 naive CD8 T cells. Enrichment of CD8 T cells was performed with RosetteSep CD8+ T Cell Enrichment Cocktail and Ficoll-Paque, after which ACK red cell lysis was carried out. This TCR was recovered from a human donor in good health. Some libraries in this study had Jurkat cell RNA spiked in. The chain joins TRBV28 to TRBJ2-7; a tentative D call is TRBD2 (6 bases match). The sequencing input was naive CD8+ T cells from blood, with Jurkat cell RNA spiked in. The cell subset or site label, read with the paper, signifies: FACS-sorted CD8+CD4-CCR7+CD45RA+ naive T cells. The nucleotide sequence reads as follows: TGTGGCAGCAGTTTTAGCCGTCGGGGGACCTACGAGCAGTACTTC. The translation is CGSSFSRRGTYEQYF.